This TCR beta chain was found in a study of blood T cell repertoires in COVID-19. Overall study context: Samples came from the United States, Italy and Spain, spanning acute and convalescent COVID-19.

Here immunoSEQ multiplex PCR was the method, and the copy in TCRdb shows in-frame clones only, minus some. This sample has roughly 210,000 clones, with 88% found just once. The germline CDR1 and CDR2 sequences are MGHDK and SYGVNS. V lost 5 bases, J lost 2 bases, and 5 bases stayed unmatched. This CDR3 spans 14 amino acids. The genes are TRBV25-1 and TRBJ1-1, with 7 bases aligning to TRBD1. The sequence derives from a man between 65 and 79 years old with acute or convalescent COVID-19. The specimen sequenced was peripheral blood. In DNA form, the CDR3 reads TGTGCCAGCAGTAAGCGACAGGGTAACACTGAAGCTTTCTTT. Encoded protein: CASSKRQGNTEAFF.